The clone carrying this TCR beta chain has ten or more counts. This entry is derived from a study of T cell repertoires in cytomegalovirus infection. Overall study: Public TCR beta signatures indicated both CMV infection and matching HLA type.

The CDR3 loop spans 14 amino acids. The V end was cut by 6 bases, the J end by 0 bases, with 12 bases between. Germline-derived CDR1 and CDR2 are MDHEN and SYDVKM. TCRdb re-called the reads with MiXCR, one entry per CDR3 protein. The repertoire holds 350,000 to 450,000 distinct CDR3 sequences, with around a sixth as singletons. This chain uses TRBV28 with TRBJ2-7; tentative D call: TRBD1 (6 bases). The sequence was obtained from a human donor in good health (CMV status not recorded). Some clones in this sample may be carry-over from other donors' samples. The source material was PBMCs. CDR3 sequence (DNA): TGTGCCAGCAGCTTACTGACAGGCTCCTACGAGCAGTACTTC. The encoded protein is CASSLLTGSYEQYF.